The present entry profiles one T cell receptor (beta chain) with its context. No antigen is known for it. This sample was included in a study of CD8+CD57+ T cells in acquired aplastic anemia. The wider study: On average, sorted CD4+ and CD8+ cells gave roughly 2.9 ug of DNA. Findings and limits, study-wide: A set of twenty-nine CD8+ CDR3 sequences was shared between patients and controls, and these sequences appeared highly expressed in patients. CD8+ Simpson's diversity showed no significant patient-control difference.

Genomic DNA served as template for TCR beta VDJ and CDR3 profiling. MiXCR, applied by TCRdb to the reads, yields one record per CDR3 protein. The data contain under 350,000 distinct CDR3 sequences, approximately 55% of them singletons. V lost 6 bases to trimming and J lost 0 bases, with 12 bases between them. The CDR3 is 15 amino acids. Germline V gives CDR1 ENHRY, CDR2 SYGVKD. Input material: sorted CD4+, CD8+, or CD8+CD57+ T cells (not recorded which) from PBMCs. The clonotype originates from a human donor with severe aplastic anemia or a healthy control (not recorded which). The chain uses TRBV10-3 and TRBJ1-3; a weak D match, TRBD1 (5 bases). The CDR3 bases are TGTGCCATCAGAGGGGTCAGTGGCTCTGGAAACACCATATATTTT. The encoded protein is CAIRGVSGSGNTIYF.